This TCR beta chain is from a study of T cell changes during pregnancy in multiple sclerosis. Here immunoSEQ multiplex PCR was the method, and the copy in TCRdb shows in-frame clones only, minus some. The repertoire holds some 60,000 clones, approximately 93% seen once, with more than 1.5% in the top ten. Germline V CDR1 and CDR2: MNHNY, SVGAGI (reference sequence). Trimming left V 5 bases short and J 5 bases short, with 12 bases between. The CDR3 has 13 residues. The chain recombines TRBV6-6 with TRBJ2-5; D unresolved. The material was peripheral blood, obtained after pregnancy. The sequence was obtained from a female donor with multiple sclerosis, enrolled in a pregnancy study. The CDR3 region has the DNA TGTGCCAGCAGTCTCCCCCCCGGGGAGACCCAGTACTTC. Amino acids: CASSLPPGETQYF.